Listed below are T cell receptor beta chains from one sample, sequenced in a study of blood T cells in healthy people across ages. TCRdb reanalysed the 5' RACE reads using MiXCR and keeps one entry per CDR3 protein. The sample has about 1.1 million distinct CDR3 sequences, more than 30% seen once. The specimen sequenced was blood. The origin of the receptors is a man between 18 and 35 years old in good health. CDR3s include the opening cysteine and the closing phenylalanine or tryptophan. D genes are given only for firm matches. Clone size is shown for a subset of rows, as once, few, many or a class of expanded clone.

TRBJ1-2,TRBV29-1,-,few,TGCAGCTCCTCGACAGAGTTATATGGCTACACCTTC,CSSSTELYGYTF
TRBJ2-1,TRBV7-8,TRBD1,-,TGTGCCTGCAGCTTAGTCGGGGACAGGGGGTCTGGGAATGAGCAGTTCTTC,CACSLVGDRGSGNEQFF
TRBJ2-1,TRBV12-3/TRBV12-4,TRBD2,-,TGTGCCAGCAGTCCTAGCGGGGGGCCTACGAATGAGCAGTTCTTC,CASSPSGGPTNEQFF
TRBJ1-2,TRBV9,TRBD1,few,TGTGCCAGCAGTTGGACAGGGGGTGATGGCTACACCTTC,CASSWTGGDGYTF
TRBJ2-1,TRBV11-2,TRBD2,-,TGTGCCAGCAGTCCAGGACTTGAGCGGGGGGACAATGAGCAGTTCTTC,CASSPGLERGDNEQFF
TRBJ2-5,TRBV20-1,-,-,TGCAGTGCTAGAGGAAGCGTGGAGACCCAGTACTTC,CSARGSVETQYF
TRBJ2-3,TRBV11-2,TRBD1,few,TGTGCCAGCAGCTTCCGGGACAGGTACACAGATACGCAGTATTTT,CASSFRDRYTDTQYF
TRBJ1-4,TRBV4-1,-,-,TGCGCCAGCAGCCGCAGGGCCTACAATGAAAAACTGTTTTTT,CASSRRAYNEKLFF
TRBJ2-5,TRBV4-3,-,-,TGCGCCAGCAGCCACGGACATCGTAATGAGCAGTACTTC,CASSHGHRNEQYF
TRBJ1-1,TRBV29-1,-,-,TGCAGCGGAACAGGCGGGGAGGGGAACACTGAAGCTTTCTTT,CSGTGGEGNTEAFF
TRBJ1-5,TRBV7-8,-,-,TGTGCCAGCAGCCCAGGGGTCAGTGATAGCAATCAGCCCCAGCATTTT,CASSPGVSDSNQPQHF
TRBJ2-5,TRBV7-9,-,few,TGTGCCAGCAGCTTAGGTCGAACAGGGCAAGAGACCCAGTACTTC,CASSLGRTGQETQYF
TRBJ2-3,TRBV20-1,-,-,TGCAGTGCAGAGACATCGGGAACCCTCACAGATACGCAGTATTTT,CSAETSGTLTDTQYF
TRBJ1-5,TRBV20-1,TRBD1,-,TGCAGTGCAGCGACAGGGTACTATAGCAATCAGCCCCAGCATTTT,CSAATGYYSNQPQHF
TRBJ1-2,TRBV28,-,many,TGTGCCAGCAGCCAACTTTGGGGGGGGTCAGCTAACTATGGCTACACCTTC,CASSQLWGGSANYGYTF
TRBJ2-3,TRBV27,-,-,TGTGCCAGCAGTCCTCTACAAACAGGGTTTGGCACAGATACGCAGTATTTT,CASSPLQTGFGTDTQYF
TRBJ1-2,TRBV2,-,few,TGTGCCAGCAGCGACCGGTTGGACTATGGCTACACCTTC,CASSDRLDYGYTF
TRBJ1-1,TRBV10-3,TRBD1,-,TGTGCCATCAGTGAGTCGAGGACAGGGAGGATGAACACTGAAGCTTTCTTT,CAISESRTGRMNTEAFF